This T cell receptor beta chain was captured in a study of shared clonotypes between healthy human individuals. Data came from immunoSEQ multiplex PCR; TCRdb stores just in-frame clones and leaves some out. The sample lists about 380,000 clones; approximately 97% were seen once. Trimming stripped 4 bases from V and 2 bases from J, with 9 bases between. The CDR3 is 14 residues long. Germline CDR1 MNHNS, CDR2 SASEGT. The sequencing input was memory CD8+ T cells sorted from blood. Subset indicated: CD45RO+ cells pooled with CCR7-negative TemRA cells. The chain has TRBV6-1 and TRBJ2-1; D is tentatively TRBD1 or TRBD2 (5 bases each). The receptor was derived from a man in his thirties or forties in good health. The CDR3 is CASSVPGPYNEQFF. CDR3 coding DNA: TGTGCCAGCAGTGTGCCGGGGCCCTACAATGAGCAGTTCTTC.